The rows below give T cell receptor beta chains drawn from one sample of a study of blood T cell repertoires in COVID-19. The repertoire was sequenced with immunoSEQ multiplex PCR; TCRdb's copy has only in-frame clones and lacks some. The data show fewer than 200,000 clones, roughly 84% seen once. What was sequenced was peripheral blood. The receptors come from a human donor in a cohort sampled during active COVID-19. CDR3s include the opening cysteine and the closing phenylalanine or tryptophan. The order of the fields is V gene, J gene, CDR3 protein.

>TRBV28|TRBJ2-7
CASSFSVYEQYF
>TRBV19|TRBJ2-7
CASSSRSAGTHYEQYF
>TRBV6-5|TRBJ2-2
CASRPTGGIAGELFF
>TRBV11-2|TRBJ2-2
CASRKPGGANTGELFF
>TRBV28|TRBJ1-2
CASSNGLDYGYTF
>TRBV7-9|TRBJ1-2
CASSFEEQGHTF
>TRBV6-6|TRBJ2-7
CASSSSTGKPYEQYF
>TRBV19|TRBJ1-5
CASSSTGNQPQHF
>TRBV9|TRBJ2-2
CASSVVGNGANTGELFF
>TRBV7-9|TRBJ2-7
CASSFTSGTEQYF
>TRBV5-1|TRBJ1-4
CASSSTPTGGREKLFF
>TRBV5-6|TRBJ2-7
CASSLVLEPGEQYF
>TRBV6-5|TRBJ2-7
CASSAGGGYEQYF
>TRBV18|TRBJ2-7
CASFSSMGGAYEQYF
>TRBV6-2/TRBV6-3|TRBJ1-4
CASSYSRGQTTKLFF
>TRBV2|TRBJ2-3
CASSERLAGLSSTDTQYF
>TRBV7-9|TRBJ2-5
CASTRETQYF
>TRBV27|TRBJ2-7
CASSLGSGVAEQYF
>TRBV27|TRBJ1-4
CASSFDSSTNEKLFF
>TRBV5-1|TRBJ2-7
CASSLERGNEQYF
>TRBV5-1|TRBJ2-7
CASSAGTGYEQYF
>TRBV6-6|TRBJ2-7
CASSYRQGTYEQYF
>TRBV7-6|TRBJ1-1
CASSPWTGNTEAFF
>TRBV6-2/TRBV6-3|TRBJ2-7
CASSLAGPYEQYF
>TRBV5-1|TRBJ2-7
CASSLRQGANEQYF
>TRBV7-3|TRBJ1-2
CASSPTGLYGYTF
>TRBV4-2|TRBJ1-3
CASSQEGAGNTIYF
>TRBV27|TRBJ2-1
CASSLGTGEGQFF
>TRBV14|TRBJ2-7
CASSRRREPGTSGTYEQYF
>TRBV7-9|TRBJ2-1
CASIRYGTVTYNEQFF